The source of this TCR beta chain is a study of pediatric ulcerative colitis. The CDR3 runs 13 residues. V gave up 4 bases and J gave up 5 bases, with 12 bases separating them. Germline V lookup: CDR1 SEHNR, CDR2 FQNEAQ (reference sequence). Samples were sequenced at Survey level, maximum 500,000 reads. Sequenced by immunoSEQ multiplex PCR; TCRdb stores in-frame clones only, minus some. The repertoire holds approximately 60,000 clones, with roughly 90% as singletons. The sample comprised blood. The J gene is TRBJ2-7, the V gene TRBV7-9; D gene unclear. This TCR was recovered from a boy aged 5-17 years with severe ulcerative colitis. CDR3 bases: TGTGCCAGCAGCTACCCCCCTGGGAACGAGCAGTACTTC. It is translated as CASSYPPGNEQYF.